This TCR beta chain was found in a study of shared clonotypes between healthy human individuals (dated by TCRdb to the early 2020s). Broadly, across the study: The cohort included three men and a couple of women between 18 and 49 years of age. For each donor, CD4 naive and CD4 memory were each given three plates, CD8 naive was given two plates, and CD8 memory was given one plate. To estimate repertoire size and how much clonotypes are shared between individuals, the study performed deep sequencing of blood TCR repertoires from about five healthy adults. To increase sequencing depth and limit assay-specific biases, different laboratories used diverse techniques to prepare libraries and sequence TCR repertoires. Between about 0.94 and 8.9 billion PBMCs per donor were obtained by leukapheresis. The study at large found these results: When a few donors were compared, the shared fraction of clonotypes was about 5.5% for naive CD4, about 4% for naive CD8, 2.3% for memory CD4, and 0.4% for memory CD8. Sampling was limited to blood, and TCR repertoires in tissue likely differ from TCR repertoires in blood. Incomplete sequencing was indicated by rarefaction of sorted-subset datasets, despite the large sequencing depth. Because the study included a small number of donors, the genetic and exposure-history diversity represented was limited. Larger estimated clonotype richness was generally found for naive subsets than for memory subsets. Based on pairwise subsampling, the degree of clonotype sharing among donors was expected to be affected by sequencing depth. Higher generation probabilities were observed for clonotypes shared by all four sorted-subset donors than for non-shared clonotypes.

Donors were healthy HIV-negative adults with no recently reported acute infections or vaccinations. All donors were Caucasian adults living in Nashville, Tennessee, USA. Magnetic negative selection was used to enrich CD4+ T cells, after which naive cells were positively selected on CD45RA and the negative fraction became the memory subset. After blood collection by leukapheresis, PBMCs were isolated using Ficoll-Histopaque density gradient centrifugation and then cryopreserved in the vapor phase of liquid nitrogen. Analytical flow cytometry was used to check the purity and quantity of every magnetically sorted T cell population. From each sorted fraction, genomic DNA was isolated and quantified by UV absorbance on a Nanodrop 2000c. This clone was found once. Its antigen has not been determined. The record has no base qualities; no much larger clone is one base away. Using the deep immunoSEQ assay, multiplex PCR amplified TCR CDR3 regions from genomic DNA. Extracted genomic DNA from each cell subset was spread evenly across all wells of several immunoSEQ 96-well plates, with each plate serving as a replicate. For sorted subsets, approximately 210 ng genomic DNA, equal to about 30,000 T cell genomes, was loaded into each replicate PCR. Purified libraries were quantified with a Qubit 3.0 fluorometer, sized on a Bioanalyzer 2100, and re-quantified with the KAPA Library Quantification kit. Every immunoSEQ 96-well plate was sequenced on a dedicated single-read 150-cycle Illumina NextSeq 550 flow cell. As for the authors' bioinformatics: The immunoSEQ output contained only junctional sequences without quality scores, so filtering could not match that applied to full-length reads. To assign V/J genes and CDR3, sequences were annotated against IMGT germline references using PyIR, a Python wrapper for IgBLAST v1.9. Reads were filtered out if the reads had weak V/J assignments (E-value above 1e-6), no CDR3, stop codons, out-of-frame junctions, or ambiguous translated residues. V3J clonotypes were defined by identical inferred V gene, J gene, and CDR3 amino acid sequence. The percentage overlap between two repertoires was calculated by dividing the number of shared unique clonotypes by the size of the smaller repertoire. Repertoire richness was assessed with RTK rarefaction, the Chao1 estimator, and Recon v2.1 estimates of unobserved clonotypes. Generation probabilities for all TCRbeta clonotypes obtained by the gDNA method from a handful of donors were computed using OLGA. TCRdb's version of the immuneACCESS table is confined to in-frame rearrangements and falls short of the full clone set. An unresolved V gene accounts for under half of the shortfall where checked; the remainder is of unknown origin. The DNA was the basis for D and trimming; V, J and clone size are from that table. Recorded for this sample are roughly 1,000,000 clones; roughly 74% of them occurred a single time. Approximately 0.56% of the sample is taken by the ten largest.

Spanning cysteine to phenylalanine, the CDR3 consists of 13 amino acids. Only the CDR3 region is kept as DNA, spanning 39 bases read in frame from base 1. As encoded in the germline V gene, CDR1 is SGHNT while CDR2 is YENEEA. Relative to germline, V is 4 bases shorter and J is 7 bases shorter, with 11 bases between their ends. The receptor comes from a man between 18 and 35 years old in good health. Some clones in this sample may be carry-over from other donors' samples. The sequencing input was memory CD4+ T cells from PBMCs. Per the publication, the cell subset or site label means: CD45RA-negative fraction. The chain uses TRBV11-3 and TRBJ2-1; the D region is possibly TRBD1 or TRBD2, each matching across 5 bases. The CDR3 reads CASSSGPLNEQFF. The DNA sequence follows: TGTGCCAGCAGCTCGGGGCCCCTAAATGAGCAGTTCTTC.